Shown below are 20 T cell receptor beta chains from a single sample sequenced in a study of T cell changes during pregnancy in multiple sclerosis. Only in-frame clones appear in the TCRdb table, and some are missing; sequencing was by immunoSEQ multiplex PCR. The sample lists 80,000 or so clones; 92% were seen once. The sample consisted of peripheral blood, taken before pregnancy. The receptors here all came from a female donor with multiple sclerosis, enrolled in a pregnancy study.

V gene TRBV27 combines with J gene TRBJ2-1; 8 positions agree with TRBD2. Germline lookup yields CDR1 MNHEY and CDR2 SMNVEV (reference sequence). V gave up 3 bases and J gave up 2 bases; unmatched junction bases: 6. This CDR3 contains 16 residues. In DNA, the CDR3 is TGTGCCAGCAGTTTGATCGGGGGGGGCACCTACAATGAGCAGTTCTTC. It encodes CASSLIGGGTYNEQFF.

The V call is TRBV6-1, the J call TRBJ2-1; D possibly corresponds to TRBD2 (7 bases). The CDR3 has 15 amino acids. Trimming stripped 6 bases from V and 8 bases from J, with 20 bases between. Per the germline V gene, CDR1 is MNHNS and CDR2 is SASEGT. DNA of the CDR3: TGTGCCAGCAGCACGGAGGGGGGGGGCAGAGATGAGCAGTTCTTC. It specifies CASSTEGGGRDEQFF.

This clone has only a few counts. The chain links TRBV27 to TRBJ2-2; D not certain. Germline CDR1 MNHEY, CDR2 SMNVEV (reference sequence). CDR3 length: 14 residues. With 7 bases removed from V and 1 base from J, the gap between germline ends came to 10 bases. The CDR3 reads CASMTPRNTGELFF. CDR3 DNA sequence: TGTGCCAGCATGACTCCCAGGAACACCGGGGAGCTGTTTTTT.

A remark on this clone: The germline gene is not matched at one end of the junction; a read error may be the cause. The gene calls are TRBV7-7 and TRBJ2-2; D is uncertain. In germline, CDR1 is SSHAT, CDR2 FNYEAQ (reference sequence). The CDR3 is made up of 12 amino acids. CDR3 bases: TGTGCTAGCAGCCGACATACCGGGGAGCTGTTTTTT. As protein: CASSRHTGELFF.

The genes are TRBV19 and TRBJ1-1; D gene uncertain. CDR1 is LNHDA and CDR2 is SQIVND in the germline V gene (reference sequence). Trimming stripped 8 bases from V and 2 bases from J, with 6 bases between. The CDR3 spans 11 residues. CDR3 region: CASLSNTEAFF. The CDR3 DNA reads TGTGCCAGTCTAAGTAACACTGAAGCTTTCTTT.

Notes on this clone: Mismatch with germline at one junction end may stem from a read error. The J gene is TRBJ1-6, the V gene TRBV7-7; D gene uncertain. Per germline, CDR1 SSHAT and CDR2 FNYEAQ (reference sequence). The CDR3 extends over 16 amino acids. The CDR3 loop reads CASSFPPSSYNSPLHF. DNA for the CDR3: TGTGCTAGCAGCTTTCCGCCGAGCTCCTATAATTCACCCCTCCACTTT.

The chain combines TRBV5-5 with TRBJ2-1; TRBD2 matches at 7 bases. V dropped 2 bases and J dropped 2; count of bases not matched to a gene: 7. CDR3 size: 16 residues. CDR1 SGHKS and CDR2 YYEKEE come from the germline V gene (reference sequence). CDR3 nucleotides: TGTGCCAGCAGCTTTTACCGGGGGGAAGCCTACAATGAGCAGTTCTTC. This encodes CASSFYRGEAYNEQFF.

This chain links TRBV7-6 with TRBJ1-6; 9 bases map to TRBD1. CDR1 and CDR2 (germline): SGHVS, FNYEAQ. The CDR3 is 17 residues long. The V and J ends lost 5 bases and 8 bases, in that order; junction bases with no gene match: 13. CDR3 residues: CASSVRGKGQGDSPLHF. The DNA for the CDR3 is TGTGCCAGCAGCGTAAGAGGCAAGGGACAGGGAGATTCACCCCTCCACTTT. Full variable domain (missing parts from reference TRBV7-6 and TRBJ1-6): GAGVSQSPRYKVTKRGQDVALRCDPISGHVSLYWYRQALGQGPEFLTYFNYEAQQDKSGLPNDRFSAERPEGSISTLTIQRTEQRDSAMYRCASSVRGKGQGDSPLHFGNGTRLTVT.

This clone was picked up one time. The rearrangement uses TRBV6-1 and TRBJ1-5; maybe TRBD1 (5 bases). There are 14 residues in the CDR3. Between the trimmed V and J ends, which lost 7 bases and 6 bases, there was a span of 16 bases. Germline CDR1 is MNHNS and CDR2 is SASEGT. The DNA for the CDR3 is TGTGCCAGCACCGAAGGGGTAGTGGGTCAGCCCCAGCATTTT. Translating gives CASTEGVVGQPQHF.

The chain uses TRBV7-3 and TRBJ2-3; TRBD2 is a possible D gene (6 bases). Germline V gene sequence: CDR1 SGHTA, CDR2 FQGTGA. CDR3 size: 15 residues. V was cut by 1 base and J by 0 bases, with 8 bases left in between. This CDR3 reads CASSLKGLSTDTQYF. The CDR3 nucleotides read TGTGCCAGCAGCTTAAAGGGACTCAGCACAGATACGCAGTATTTT.

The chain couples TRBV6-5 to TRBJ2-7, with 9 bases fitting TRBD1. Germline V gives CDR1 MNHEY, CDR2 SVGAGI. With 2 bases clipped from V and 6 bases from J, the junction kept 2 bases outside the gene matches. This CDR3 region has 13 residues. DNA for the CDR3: TGTGCCAGCAGTTACGCGACAGGGGGCGAGCAGTACTTC. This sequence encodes CASSYATGGEQYF.

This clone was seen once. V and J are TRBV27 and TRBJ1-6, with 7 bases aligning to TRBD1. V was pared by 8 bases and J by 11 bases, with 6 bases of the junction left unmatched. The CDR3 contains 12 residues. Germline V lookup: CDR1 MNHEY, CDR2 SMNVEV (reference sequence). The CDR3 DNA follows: TGTGCCAGCGGCGACAGGGTGGCACCCCTCCACTTT. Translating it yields CASGDRVAPLHF.

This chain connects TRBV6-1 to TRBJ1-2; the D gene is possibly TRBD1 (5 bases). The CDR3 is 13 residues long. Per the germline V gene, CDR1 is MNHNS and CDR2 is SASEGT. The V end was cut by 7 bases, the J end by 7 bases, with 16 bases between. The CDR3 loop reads CASKQTLGPGYTF. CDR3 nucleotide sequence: TGTGCCAGCAAGCAGACATTGGGGCCTGGCTACACCTTC.

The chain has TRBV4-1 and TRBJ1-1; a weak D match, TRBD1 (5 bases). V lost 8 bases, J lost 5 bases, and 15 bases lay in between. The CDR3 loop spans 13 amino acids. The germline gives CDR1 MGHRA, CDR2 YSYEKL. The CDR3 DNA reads TGCGCCAGCGACGCCCAGGGAACAACTGAAGCTTTCTTT. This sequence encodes CASDAQGTTEAFF.

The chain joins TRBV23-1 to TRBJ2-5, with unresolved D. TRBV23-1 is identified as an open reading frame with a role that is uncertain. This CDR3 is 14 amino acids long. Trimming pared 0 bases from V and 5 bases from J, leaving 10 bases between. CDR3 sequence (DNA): TGCGCCAGCAGTCAATCAACCCCTAGGGAGACCCAGTACTTC. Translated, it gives CASSQSTPRETQYF.

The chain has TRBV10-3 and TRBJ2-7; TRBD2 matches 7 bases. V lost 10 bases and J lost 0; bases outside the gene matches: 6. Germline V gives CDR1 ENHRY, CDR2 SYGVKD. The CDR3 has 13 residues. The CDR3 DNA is TGTGCCACCTTGGGGGGGTCCTCCTACGAGCAGTACTTC. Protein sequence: CATLGGSSYEQYF.

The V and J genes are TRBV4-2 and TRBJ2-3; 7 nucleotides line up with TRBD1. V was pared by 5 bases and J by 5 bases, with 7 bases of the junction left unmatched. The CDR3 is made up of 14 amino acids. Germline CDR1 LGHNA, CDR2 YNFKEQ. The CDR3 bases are TGTGCCAGCAGCGAAGGGGGCAGGGAAGATACGCAGTATTTT. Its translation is CASSEGGREDTQYF.

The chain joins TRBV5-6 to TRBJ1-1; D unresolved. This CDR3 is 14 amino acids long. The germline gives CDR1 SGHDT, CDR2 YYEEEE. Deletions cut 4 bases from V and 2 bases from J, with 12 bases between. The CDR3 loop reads CASSVAGHNTEAFF. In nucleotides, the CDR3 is TGTGCCAGCAGCGTTGCAGGCCACAACACTGAAGCTTTCTTT.

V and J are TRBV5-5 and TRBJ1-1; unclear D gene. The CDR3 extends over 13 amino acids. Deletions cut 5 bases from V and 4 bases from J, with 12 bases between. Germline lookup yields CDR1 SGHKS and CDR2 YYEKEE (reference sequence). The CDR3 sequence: CASRGGGATEAFF. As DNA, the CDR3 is TGTGCCAGCAGGGGAGGAGGTGCCACTGAAGCTTTCTTT.

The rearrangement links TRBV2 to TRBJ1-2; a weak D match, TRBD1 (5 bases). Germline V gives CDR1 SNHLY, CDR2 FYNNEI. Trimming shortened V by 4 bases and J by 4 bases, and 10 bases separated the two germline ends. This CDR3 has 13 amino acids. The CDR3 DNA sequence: TGTGCCAGCAGTGGGGAACAGGTCTATGGCTACACCTTC. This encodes CASSGEQVYGYTF. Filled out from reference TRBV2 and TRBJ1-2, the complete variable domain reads EPEVTQTPSHQVTQMGQEVILRCVPISNHLYFYWYRQILGQKVEFLVSFYNNEISEKSEIFDDQFSVERPDGSNFTLKIRSTKLEDSAMYFCASSGEQVYGYTFGSGTRLTVV.